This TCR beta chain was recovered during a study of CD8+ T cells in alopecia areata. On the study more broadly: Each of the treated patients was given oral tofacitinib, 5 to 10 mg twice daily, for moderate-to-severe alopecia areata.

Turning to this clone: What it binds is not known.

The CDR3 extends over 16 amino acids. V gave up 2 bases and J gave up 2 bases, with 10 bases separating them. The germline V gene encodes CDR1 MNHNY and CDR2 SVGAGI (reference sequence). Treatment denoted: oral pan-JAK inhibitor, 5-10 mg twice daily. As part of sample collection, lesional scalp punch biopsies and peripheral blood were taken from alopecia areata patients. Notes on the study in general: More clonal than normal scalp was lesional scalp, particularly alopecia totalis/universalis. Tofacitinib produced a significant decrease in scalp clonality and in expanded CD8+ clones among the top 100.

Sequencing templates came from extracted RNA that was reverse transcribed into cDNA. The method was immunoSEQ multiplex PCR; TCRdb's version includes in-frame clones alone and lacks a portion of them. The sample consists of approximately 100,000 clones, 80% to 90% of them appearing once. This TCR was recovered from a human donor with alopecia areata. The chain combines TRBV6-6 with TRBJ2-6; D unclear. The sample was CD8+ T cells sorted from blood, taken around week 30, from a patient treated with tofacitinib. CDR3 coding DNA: TGTGCCAGCAGTTACCTAGACGAGACTGGGGCCAACGTCCTGACTTTC. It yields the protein CASSYLDETGANVLTF.